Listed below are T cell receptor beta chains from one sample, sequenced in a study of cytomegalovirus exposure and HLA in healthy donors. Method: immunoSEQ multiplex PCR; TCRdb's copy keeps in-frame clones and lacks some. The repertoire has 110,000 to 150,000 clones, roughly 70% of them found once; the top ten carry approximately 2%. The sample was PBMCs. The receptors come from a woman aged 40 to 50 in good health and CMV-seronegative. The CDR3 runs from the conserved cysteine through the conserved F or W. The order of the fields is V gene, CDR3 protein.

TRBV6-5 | CATTLQGAGTYEQYF
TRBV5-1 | CASSLGAGEGRETQYF
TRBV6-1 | CASRWTGVIYGYTF
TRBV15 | CATSPGTGNQPQHF
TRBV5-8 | CASSLGGPPFF
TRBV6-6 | CASSYYQRSYEQYF
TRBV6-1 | CASSEQRGTGELFF
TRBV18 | CASSRDRGEKLFF
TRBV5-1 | CASSLEPSMIYEQYF
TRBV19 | CASTGSEVFF
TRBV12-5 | CASGLVEDRAGYTF
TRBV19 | CASRFPGGIYGYTF
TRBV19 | CASSILSVNTEAFF
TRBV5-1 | CASSSTPGQGGETQYF
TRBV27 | CASSLGEVPYEQYF
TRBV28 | CASSLNPGQGTPLHF
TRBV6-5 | CASSYQGINQPQHF
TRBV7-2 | CASSFTGASTEAFF
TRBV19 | CASSDLDRFLENTIYF
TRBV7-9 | CASSFTGHSNQPQHF
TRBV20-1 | CSAGAFGTQYF
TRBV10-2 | CASSDPSGSTDTQYF
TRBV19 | CASSIWTGGGWETQYF
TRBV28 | CASSPTGSVYGYTF
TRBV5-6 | CASSGGRDRGRGTEAFF
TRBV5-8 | CASSRQQQETQYF
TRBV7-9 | CASSATGTGNSGNTIYF
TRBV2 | CASSGSGNNEQFF
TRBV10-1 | CASSERQGLGEQFF
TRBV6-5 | CASSYGSGGELFF
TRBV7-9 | CASSSRGLAGVETQYF
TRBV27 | CASGTVTGNTIYF
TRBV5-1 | CASSQQRNTGELFF
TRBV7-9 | CASSLDRVSFYGYTF
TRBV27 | CASSFPATGVNEQFF
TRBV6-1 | CASSEGPGGFYEQYF
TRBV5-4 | CATRERGTDTQYF
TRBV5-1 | CASSLGQLYEQYF
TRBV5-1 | CASTSRTGGSYGYTF
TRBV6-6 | CASSYLSNYGYTF
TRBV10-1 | CASSKDRVQETQYF
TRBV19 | CASTGTGGNEQYF
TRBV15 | CATSRKTDAVGNTIYF
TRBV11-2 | CASSPGLSGANVLTF
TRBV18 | CASSPLGVAGEQYF
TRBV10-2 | CATEGASDTQYF
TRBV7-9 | CASSPRGPTNYGYTF
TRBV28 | CASSTSGYTEAFF
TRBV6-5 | CATKGDRAYGYTF
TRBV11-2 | CASSGGSLNTGELFF
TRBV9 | CASSVGGGPTDTQYF
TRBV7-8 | CASSLELRAGGEAFF
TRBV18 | CASSPGQGTETQYF
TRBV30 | CAWSGLSYGYTF
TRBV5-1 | CASSLGGYSTDTQYF